Shown below are 18 T cell receptor beta chains from a single sample sequenced in a study of blood T cell repertoires in COVID-19. Only in-frame clones appear in the TCRdb table, and some are missing; sequencing was by immunoSEQ multiplex PCR. The table shows 100,000 or so clones, with approximately 88% occurring only once. The sequencing input was peripheral blood. These receptors were collected from a woman aged 60-70 years with acute or convalescent COVID-19.

This clone appeared once. The V call is TRBV5-1, the J call TRBJ2-3; 9 bases are shared with TRBD2. From germline, CDR1 is SGHRS and CDR2 YFSETQ. J lost 6 bases, V lost 4 bases, and 6 bases had no gene match. This CDR3 has 14 residues. DNA for the CDR3: TGCGCCAGCAGCACCGGGACTAGCATGGATACGCAGTATTTT. The encoded protein is CASSTGTSMDTQYF.

In its sample, this clone was seen once. CDR3 coding DNA: TGTGCCAGCAGCTTAACCCGGGAGACTGAAGCTTTCTTT. Translation: CASSLTRETEAFF. This rearrangement joins TRBV11-3 to TRBJ1-1; D gene unclear. This CDR3 has 13 residues. Trimming removed 2 bases from V and 5 bases from J, with 9 bases in between. CDR1 and CDR2 from the germline V gene are SGHNT and YENEEA.

The rearrangement joins TRBV3-1 (or the pseudogene TRBV3-2) to TRBJ2-5, with a weak D call TRBD2 (7 bases). With 2 bases removed from V and 4 bases from J, the gap between germline ends came to 11 bases. CDR1 and CDR2 (germline): LGHDT, YNNKEL (reference sequence). The CDR3 has 14 amino acids. The CDR3 loop reads CASSQLAGAETQYF. The CDR3 coding sequence is TGTGCCAGCAGCCAACTCGCGGGGGCAGAGACCCAGTACTTC.

The V call is TRBV7-8, the J call TRBJ2-7; TRBD1 matches 8 bases. V lost 0 bases, J lost 3 bases, and 4 bases stayed unmatched. Germline V lookup: CDR1 SGHVS, CDR2 FQNEAQ. CDR3 length: 15 residues. The CDR3 sequence: CASSLADRANYEQYF. The CDR3 region has the DNA TGTGCCAGCAGCTTAGCGGACAGGGCCAACTACGAGCAGTACTTC.

The chain has TRBV28 and TRBJ2-3; 7 positions agree with TRBD1. Germline lookup yields CDR1 MDHEN and CDR2 SYDVKM. The CDR3 has 14 amino acids. V lost 6 bases, J lost 3 bases, and 6 bases stayed unmatched. CDR3 nucleotide sequence: TGTGCCAGCAGCCTAGGGGGCGCGACAGATACGCAGTATTTT. Encoded protein: CASSLGGATDTQYF.

CDR3 coding DNA: TGTGCCAGCACCGGACTCCGGGACAGGGGCGGTTGCAATCAGCCCCAGCATTTT. This codes for CASTGLRDRGGCNQPQHF. The chain joins TRBV5-4 to TRBJ1-5, with TRBD1 matching 10 bases. V trimming: 6 bases; J trimming: 2 bases; junction bases outside the gene matches: 14. CDR1 is SGHNT and CDR2 is YYREEE in the germline V gene (reference sequence). The CDR3 is 18 amino acids.

The chain has TRBV2 and TRBJ1-5; 9 positions agree with TRBD1. With 7 bases clipped from V and 2 bases from J, the junction kept 3 bases outside the gene matches. The V gene's germline CDR1 is SNHLY and CDR2 FYNNEI. This CDR3 comprises 14 residues. For the CDR3, the DNA is TGTGCCAGCAAAACAGGGGGCGGCAATCAGCCCCAGCATTTT. Its protein is CASKTGGGNQPQHF. Full variable domain (outside the CDR3, taken from reference TRBV2 and TRBJ1-5): EPEVTQTPSHQVTQMGQEVILRCVPISNHLYFYWYRQILGQKVEFLVSFYNNEISEKSEIFDDQFSVERPDGSNFTLKIRSTKLEDSAMYFCASKTGGGNQPQHFGDGTRLSIL.

The V and J genes are TRBV6-1 and TRBJ1-1; D unresolved. This CDR3 contains 13 residues. Germline V gene data show CDR1 as MNHNS and CDR2 as SASEGT. Trimming stripped 2 bases from V and 2 bases from J, with 6 bases between. The CDR3 DNA follows: TGTGCCAGCAGTGAACAGATTAACACTGAAGCTTTCTTT. This sequence encodes CASSEQINTEAFF.

This chain links TRBV5-4 with TRBJ2-5, with 8 bases fitting TRBD1. The CDR3 has 14 amino acids. Germline assignment: CDR1 SGHNT and CDR2 YYREEE (reference sequence). Germline trimming cut 6 bases from V and 4 bases from J; bases unmatched to any gene: 8. The CDR3 DNA reads TGTGCCAGCACCACACAAACAGGGGGAGAGACCCAGTACTTC. Protein product: CASTTQTGGETQYF.

This clone occurred once. This chain connects TRBV18 to TRBJ1-1, with 8 positions matching TRBD1. Germline V gene lookup returns CDR1 KGHSH and CDR2 LQKENI. This CDR3 has 15 amino acids. V shed 6 bases and J 1 base; nucleotides not matched to a gene: 7. CDR3 protein: CASSPTGQGNTEAFF. The CDR3 coding sequence is TGTGCCAGCTCCCCAACCGGACAGGGGAACACTGAAGCTTTCTTT.

In this sample, this clone turned up once. The chain recombines TRBV27 with TRBJ2-1; TRBD2 aligns across 9 bases. With V trimmed by 8 bases and J by 13 bases, 12 bases remained unmatched. Germline V gene data show CDR1 as MNHEY and CDR2 as SMNVEV (reference sequence). The CDR3 is 13 amino acids. The CDR3, as DNA: TGTGCCAGCTCGACCCCGGCGGGACTAGCTCAGTTCTTC. Translating it yields CASSTPAGLAQFF.

This chain uses TRBV2 with TRBJ1-5; unclear D gene. Germline values: CDR1 SNHLY, CDR2 FYNNEI. The CDR3 has 12 amino acids. The V end was cut by 4 bases, the J end by 5 bases, with 6 bases between. The CDR3 DNA sequence: TGTGCCAGCAGTGGGGGAGATCAGCCCCAGCATTTT. Translation: CASSGGDQPQHF.

J is TRBJ2-2 and V is TRBV28, with 7 bases aligning to TRBD1. Germline lookup yields CDR1 MDHEN and CDR2 SYDVKM. The CDR3 is made up of 18 amino acids. Germline trimming cut 5 bases from V and 0 bases from J; bases unmatched to any gene: 12. In DNA form, the CDR3 reads TGTGCCAGCAGTGAAATCACAGGGGTCTCGGCGAACACCGGGGAGCTGTTTTTT. Translated: CASSEITGVSANTGELFF.

About this clone: A read error may account for a junction end that differs from germline. V is TRBV19 and J is TRBJ1-5; 9 bases map to TRBD1. In germline, CDR1 is LNHDA, CDR2 SQIVND (reference sequence). CDR3 length: 14 amino acids. The CDR3 loop reads CASSPDRGGQPLHF. The DNA for the CDR3 is TGTGCCAGTAGCCCCGACAGGGGGGGTCAGCCCCTGCATTTT.

V is TRBV28 and J is TRBJ1-2; D is possibly TRBD1 (5 bases). The germline V and J ends were trimmed by 6 bases and 4 bases, with 15 bases remaining between them. This CDR3 region has 14 residues. Germline V gene sequence: CDR1 MDHEN, CDR2 SYDVKM. CDR3 region: CASSRPTDSYGYTF. In DNA, the CDR3 is TGTGCCAGCAGCCGTCCGACAGATAGCTATGGCTACACCTTC.

This chain uses TRBV18 with TRBJ1-5; TRBD1 might be the D (5 bases). Germline CDR1 is KGHSH and CDR2 is LQKENI. Trimming removed 4 bases at V and 5 bases at J, with 15 bases between. CDR3 length: 15 residues. The CDR3, as DNA: TGTGCCAGCTCACAGGGAGGGGAGTCGCATCAGCCCCAGCATTTT. Translating gives CASSQGGESHQPQHF. Combining the CDR3 with reference TRBV18 and TRBJ1-5 gives the whole variable domain NAGVMQNPRHLVRRRGQEARLRCSPMKGHSHVYWYRQLPEEGLKFMVYLQKENIIDESGMPKERFSAEFPKEGPSILRIQQVVRGDSAAYFCASSQGGESHQPQHFGDGTRLSIL.

This chain links TRBV4-2 with TRBJ1-3; tentative D call: TRBD1 (5 bases). Between the trimmed V and J ends, which lost 3 bases and 7 bases, there was a span of 13 bases. CDR3 length: 14 residues. Germline loops: CDR1 LGHNA, CDR2 YNFKEQ. The CDR3, as DNA: TGTGCCAGCAGCCAGCATACAGGCGGCAACACCATATATTTT. Its protein product is CASSQHTGGNTIYF.

The chain carries TRBV4-1 and TRBJ2-3; D perhaps matches TRBD2 (5 bases). V was trimmed by 2 bases and J by 2 bases, leaving 8 bases between them. Germline lookup yields CDR1 MGHRA and CDR2 YSYEKL. The length of the CDR3 is 14 residues. CDR3 DNA: TGCGCCAGCAGCCAACTCGACTACACAGATACGCAGTATTTT. Residues: CASSQLDYTDTQYF.